This T cell receptor (beta chain) comes out of a study of blood T cell repertoires in COVID-19. Study background: T cells, B-cell-depleted T cells, or PBMCs supplied cDNA or gDNA.

Patients from Seattle were sampled longitudinally, starting during active infection. Methods used by the authors: For nucleated cells, counts were estimated from reference gene primer amplification. Some clones are missing from TCRdb's copy, which holds only in-frame ones; the method was immunoSEQ multiplex PCR. V, J and clone size are taken as reported in that table, and D and trimming were inferred from the DNA itself. The sample has 90,000 to 100,000 clones; roughly 90% are singletons. V lost 2 bases to trimming and J lost 0 bases, with 10 bases between them. This CDR3 is 15 amino acids long. Germline lookup yields CDR1 SGHNT and CDR2 YYREEE (reference sequence).

The rearrangement links TRBV5-4 to TRBJ2-3; possibly TRBD2 for D (7 bases). The receptor comes from a man between 50 and 59 years old with COVID-19, enrolled during active disease. What was sequenced was peripheral blood. CDR3 nucleotides: TGTGCCAGCAGCTTCGGGGGGCCGAGCACAGATACGCAGTATTTT. Protein: CASSFGGPSTDTQYF. Combining the CDR3 with reference TRBV5-4 and TRBJ2-3 gives the whole variable domain ETGVTQSPTHLIKTRGQQVTLRCSSQSGHNTVSWYQQALGQGPQFIFQYYREEENGRGNFPPRFSGLQFPNYSSELNVNALELDDSALYLCASSFGGPSTDTQYFGPGTRLTVL.